These 29 T cell receptor beta chains were all obtained from the same sample, sequenced in a study of shared clonotypes between healthy human individuals (TCRdb year 2020). The protocol used for the library was the immunoSEQ multiplex PCR assay. Sourced from immuneACCESS, this table was stored by TCRdb with only in-frame sequences that have V and J called. A share of the clones is absent; for the studies checked, an unresolved V gene accounts for under half, and the remainder has no known explanation. The sample table records about a million clones; 70% to 80% of these occur just once. Jointly, the top ten make up about 1.5% of the sample. Sequenced sample: memory CD4+ T cells sorted from blood. Reading the label with the study, this specimen's cell subset or site is: CD45RA-negative fraction. These receptors all come from a man in his late teens or twenties in good health.

This clone showed up just once. The rearrangement uses TRBV21-1 and TRBJ2-3; TRBD2 was called by the table and not checked on the DNA. TRBV21-1 is tagged as a pseudogene. The CDR3 covers 16 residues. The CDR3 spells CASSKEEREGTDTQYF. The CDR3, as DNA: TGTGCCAGCAGCAAAGAAGAGCGGGAAGGCACAGATACGCAGTATTTT.

Regarding this clone: The identical CDR3 is also encoded by other nucleotide sequences in the sample. V is TRBV9 and J is TRBJ2-1, with D tentatively TRBD2 (6 bases). V lost 0 bases, J lost 8 bases, and 6 bases lay in between. Germline V CDR1 and CDR2: SGDLS, YYNGEE. The CDR3 covers 12 residues. In DNA form, the CDR3 reads TGTGCCAGCAGCGTAGGGGGGGATGAGCAGTTCTTC. Protein sequence: CASSVGGDEQFF.

The chain combines TRBV4-3 with TRBJ2-1, with 14 positions matching TRBD2. The trim removed 11 bases at V and 2 bases at J, leaving 2 bases unmatched. Germline loops: CDR1 LGHNA, CDR2 YSLEER. The CDR3 runs to 14 residues. In DNA, the CDR3 is TGCGCCGGGACTAGCGGGAGAACCTACAATGAGCAGTTCTTC. Translation gives CAGTSGRTYNEQFF.

Remarks on this clone: A single base is all that separates this from a far larger clone, so a read error is likely. The rearrangement joins TRBV5-6 to TRBJ1-1; D is perhaps TRBD1 (5 bases). Germline V CDR1 and CDR2: SGHDT, YYEEEE. The CDR3 totals 13 residues. The germline V and J ends were trimmed by 2 bases and 1 base, with 6 bases remaining between them. The CDR3 loop is CASSFGANTEAFF. For the CDR3, the DNA is TGTGCCAGCAGCTTCGGGGCGAACACTGAAGCTTTCTTT.

V is TRBV7-9 and J is TRBJ1-2; D is ambiguous. This CDR3 spans 12 amino acids. Germline values: CDR1 SEHNR, CDR2 FQNEAQ (reference sequence). Trimming left V 5 bases short and J 8 bases short, with 12 bases between. The CDR3 sequence: CASSRTTPGYTF. The CDR3 DNA reads TGTGCCAGCAGCCGGACGACCCCCGGCTACACCTTC.

On this clone itself: This sample also contains other DNA sequences that code for the same CDR3. Here the CDR3 DNA reads TGTGCCAGTAGTATACGGGCAGGAGGTGGGTACAATGAGCAGTTCTTC. It yields the protein CASSIRAGGGYNEQFF. This chain links TRBV19 with TRBJ2-1; D might be TRBD2 (5 bases). V was clipped by 2 bases and J by 4 bases, with 15 bases between them. The CDR3 contains 16 residues. Germline CDR1 and CDR2: LNHDA and SQIVND (reference sequence).

The chain recombines TRBV6-7 with TRBJ2-5, with D unclear. TRBV6-7 is identified as an open reading frame with a role that is uncertain. The CDR3 covers 11 residues. V shed 0 bases and J shed 4 bases, with 0 bases lying between them. Written as DNA, the CDR3 is TGTGCCAGCAGTTACTCAGAGACCCAGTACTTC. Protein sequence: CASSYSETQYF.

The V gene is TRBV6-5, the J gene TRBJ2-7; D tentatively fits TRBD1 or TRBD2 (5 bases each). This CDR3 is built from 13 residues. Germline assignment: CDR1 MNHEY and CDR2 SVGAGI. With 8 bases removed from V and 4 bases from J, the gap between germline ends came to 15 bases. CDR3 sequence (DNA): TGTGCCAGCTCCCGAGGGGTTGAGTACGAGCAGTACTTC. This codes for CASSRGVEYEQYF.

The gene calls are TRBV10-2 and TRBJ1-1, with D unresolved. This CDR3 is built from 14 residues. Trimming removed 4 bases from V and 0 bases from J, with 9 bases in between. Germline CDR1 is WSHSY and CDR2 is SAAADI. For the CDR3, the DNA is TGCGCCAGCAGTGGGACTGACATGAACACTGAAGCTTTCTTT. Its translation is CASSGTDMNTEAFF.

As concerns this clone: Other DNA sequences in this sample translate to the same CDR3. The CDR3 DNA reads TGCGCCAGCAGCCCTAGGACTAGCGGATCCTACGAGCAGTACTTC. Translated: CASSPRTSGSYEQYF. The chain uses TRBV5-1 and TRBJ2-7, with TRBD2 identical over 10 bases. Trimming removed 4 bases from V and 1 base from J; junction bases left unmatched: 5. The V gene's germline CDR1 is SGHRS and CDR2 YFSETQ. The CDR3 covers 15 residues.

CDR3 bases: TGTGCCAACCTAATTAGGGGGTTATACAATGAGCAGTTCTTC. This gives the protein CANLIRGLYNEQFF. The rearrangement uses TRBV7-3 and TRBJ2-1; a weak D match, TRBD1 (6 bases). Germline values: CDR1 SGHTA, CDR2 FQGTGA. This CDR3 is 14 amino acids long. V lost 10 bases and J lost 4, with 17 bases in between.

With regard to this clone: Additional DNA sequences in this sample encode the identical CDR3. The genes are TRBV9 and TRBJ2-3; 7 nucleotides line up with TRBD2. Germline-derived CDR1 and CDR2 are SGDLS and YYNGEE. There are 15 residues in the CDR3. V was clipped by 1 base and J by 2 bases; unmatched bases: 4. The CDR3 protein is CASSVLAGITDTQYF. Written as DNA, the CDR3 is TGTGCCAGCAGCGTATTAGCGGGCATCACAGATACGCAGTATTTT.

The chain joins TRBV7-2 to TRBJ2-7; 9 bases are shared with TRBD2. V was clipped by 5 bases and J by 2 bases; unmatched bases: 10. The CDR3 consists of 16 residues. CDR1 is SGHTA and CDR2 is FQGNSA in the germline V gene. CDR3 bases: TGTGCCAGCAGCAACCGGCTAGCGGGACTAACCTACGAGCAGTACTTC. Residues: CASSNRLAGLTYEQYF. The whole variable domain, remainder taken from reference TRBV7-2 and TRBJ2-7, is GAGVSQSPSNKVTEKGKDVELRCDPISGHTALYWYRQSLGQGLEFLIYFQGNSAPDKSGLPSDRFSAERTGGSVSTLTIQRTQQEDSAVYLCASSNRLAGLTYEQYFGPGTRLTVT.

V is TRBV5-1 and J is TRBJ2-7; D is unclear. This CDR3 is 12 amino acids long. Trimming took off 0 bases at V and 1 base at J, with 2 bases between the two ends. Germline V gene sequence: CDR1 SGHRS, CDR2 YFSETQ. CDR3 sequence reads: CASSLESYEQYF. CDR3 nucleotide sequence: TGCGCCAGCAGCTTGGAGTCCTACGAGCAGTACTTC. The full variable domain, completed using reference TRBV5-1 and TRBJ2-7, is KAGVTQTPRYLIKTRGQQVTLSCSPISGHRSVSWYQQTPGQGLQFLFEYFSETQRNKGNFPGRFSGRQFSNSRSEMNVSTLELGDSALYLCASSLESYEQYFGPGTRLTVT.

This clone was recorded at least ten times. The rearrangement joins TRBV2 to TRBJ2-3; no clear D gene. The CDR3 sequence is 14 residues long. Germline assignment: CDR1 SNHLY and CDR2 FYNNEI. V lost 0 bases and J lost 4, with 8 bases in between. The CDR3: CASSEALHSDTQYF. CDR3 nucleotide sequence: TGTGCCAGCAGTGAAGCGCTTCACTCAGATACGCAGTATTTT.

This clone occurred a few times. This chain connects TRBV27 to TRBJ2-5; D possibly corresponds to TRBD2 (7 bases). This CDR3 region has 15 residues. Germline values: CDR1 MNHEY, CDR2 SMNVEV (reference sequence). Trimming cost V 4 bases and J 5 bases, with 17 bases left between them. CDR3 DNA: TGTGCCAGCAGTTCGCCCCCGGGGGGCAGGGAGACCCAGTACTTC. Its translation is CASSSPPGGRETQYF.

This chain uses TRBV7-9 with TRBJ2-2, with 15 positions matching TRBD2. J gave up 5 bases and V 4 bases, and 8 bases lay outside the gene matches. There are 18 residues in the CDR3. Germline V CDR1 and CDR2: SEHNR, FQNEAQ (reference sequence). The CDR3 DNA is TGTGCCAGCAGCTATGGGACTAGCGGGAGGTCTGTGACCGGGGAGCTGTTTTTT. This sequence encodes CASSYGTSGRSVTGELFF.

The table lists this clone with a few counts. The gene calls are TRBV19 and TRBJ1-5, with D uncertain. The germline gives CDR1 LNHDA, CDR2 SQIVND (reference sequence). V was clipped by 4 bases and J by 7 bases, with 11 bases between them. The CDR3 runs to 13 residues. This chain's CDR3 is CASSTQSKQPQHF. CDR3 sequence (DNA): TGTGCCAGTAGTACACAAAGTAAACAGCCCCAGCATTTT.

CDR3 in amino acids: CASGLVQASLTDTQYF. CDR3 nucleotide sequence: TGTGCTAGTGGTTTGGTACAGGCTAGCCTCACAGATACGCAGTATTTT. The chain carries TRBV12-5 and TRBJ2-3, with D perhaps TRBD1 or TRBD2 (5 bases each). Germline CDR1 is LGHNT and CDR2 is FRNRAP. The CDR3 has 16 amino acids. Trimming removed 0 bases from V and 2 bases from J, with 12 bases in between.

V and J are TRBV4-3 and TRBJ1-3; D gene ambiguous. Trimming removed 6 bases at V and 0 bases at J, with 12 bases between. This CDR3 has 15 amino acids. Germline V gene data show CDR1 as LGHNA and CDR2 as YSLEER. The CDR3 DNA sequence: TGCGCCAGCAGTCCGGACGGTACCTCTGGAAACACCATATATTTT. Translated: CASSPDGTSGNTIYF.

V is TRBV10-2 and J is TRBJ2-7; 8 nucleotides match TRBD2. The CDR3 totals 14 residues. Trimming removed 8 bases from V and 2 bases from J; junction bases left unmatched: 8. Germline lookup yields CDR1 WSHSY and CDR2 SAAADI. CDR3 region: CASRPTSATYEQYF. CDR3 coding DNA: TGCGCCAGCCGACCGACTAGCGCTACCTACGAGCAGTACTTC.

The V and J genes are TRBV5-1 and TRBJ1-2, with 9 bases identical to TRBD1. Germline assignment: CDR1 SGHRS and CDR2 YFSETQ. Trimming cost V 0 bases and J 7 bases; bases outside gene matches: 10. The CDR3 is made up of 16 amino acids. The CDR3 reads CASSLGPQGAVSGYTF. CDR3 DNA sequence: TGCGCCAGCAGCTTGGGGCCACAGGGGGCAGTGAGTGGCTACACCTTC.

This rearrangement joins TRBV11-1 to TRBJ2-1; TRBD2 matches at 7 bases. The CDR3 length is 15 residues. The V gene end was trimmed by 5 bases and the J gene end by 9 bases; junction bases not matched to a gene: 13. Germline values: CDR1 SGHAT, CDR2 FQDESV (reference sequence). The chain's CDR3 is CASSRRFTSEGEQFF. CDR3 coding DNA: TGTGCCAGCAGCCGCCGTTTTACTAGCGAGGGTGAGCAGTTCTTC.

The CDR3 here is CASSGQGTNEPQHF. The DNA for the CDR3 is TGTGCCAGCAGTGGACAGGGGACAAATGAGCCCCAGCATTTT. The rearrangement joins TRBV2 to TRBJ1-5, with TRBD1 matching over 8 bases. The CDR3 runs 14 residues. Germline CDR1 is SNHLY and CDR2 is FYNNEI. V dropped 4 bases and J dropped 8; count of bases not matched to a gene: 7.

This clone was found many times. Sequence at one end of the junction differs from germline and may be a read error. The chain recombines TRBV5-6 with TRBJ2-2; D gene ambiguous. Germline V gene lookup returns CDR1 SGHDT and CDR2 YYEEEE. This CDR3 region has 15 residues. For the CDR3, the DNA is TGTGCCAGCAGCACGTCAAGGATATCCACCGGCGAGCTGTTTTTT. Translated, it gives CASSTSRISTGELFF.

The chain's CDR3 is CASSSPTVEKLFF. CDR3 coding DNA: TGTGCCAGCAGTTCTCCGACAGTTGAAAAACTGTTTTTT. The chain carries TRBV28 and TRBJ1-4; D is perhaps TRBD1 (5 bases). Between the trimmed V and J ends, which lost 4 bases and 7 bases, there was a span of 10 bases. From germline, CDR1 is MDHEN and CDR2 SYDVKM. The CDR3 is 13 residues long.

V usage is TRBV19 and J usage is TRBJ1-1, with 7 bases matching TRBD1. This CDR3 comprises 12 residues. V was clipped by 5 bases and J by 8 bases; unmatched bases: 5. Germline V gene lookup returns CDR1 LNHDA and CDR2 SQIVND (reference sequence). The DNA of the CDR3 is TGTGCCAGTAGTTTACTGACAGGGGAAGCTTTCTTT. Its translation: CASSLLTGEAFF.

In this sample, this clone turned up once. This could be a read error, since a much larger clone is one nucleotide away. The chain joins TRBV6-6 to TRBJ2-7, with 10 bases aligning to TRBD2. The CDR3 sequence is 14 residues long. The V gene's germline CDR1 is MNHNY and CDR2 SVGAGI (reference sequence). V was clipped by 4 bases and J by 0 bases; unmatched bases: 0. The CDR3, as DNA: TGTGCCAGCAGTTCTAGCGGGAGCTCCTACGAGCAGTACTTC. It is translated as CASSSSGSSYEQYF.

This chain links TRBV5-4 with TRBJ1-6; 8 nucleotides match TRBD1. The CDR3 is 16 residues long. V gave up 3 bases and J gave up 7 bases; unmatched junction bases: 9. Germline lookup yields CDR1 SGHNT and CDR2 YYREEE (reference sequence). The CDR3 bases are TGTGCCAGCAGCTCGGCCGAGACAGGGGCGAATTCACCCCTCCACTTT. It codes for CASSSAETGANSPLHF.